This T cell receptor beta chain was recorded in a study of technical replicates of blood from several donors. This clone appeared a single time. This CDR3 contains 13 residues. V gave up 5 bases and J gave up 2 bases; unmatched junction bases: 3. Germline assignment: CDR1 GTSNPN and CDR2 SVGIG (reference sequence). Clones were sequenced by immunoSEQ multiplex PCR, and TCRdb holds only the in-frame ones, with some missing. The table has approximately 31,000 clones, over 85% seen once; the top ten hold roughly 4%. This chain uses TRBV30 with TRBJ1-3, with 7 bases aligning to TRBD1. The sample was PBMCs. This clonotype originated in a human donor in good health. Some clones in this sample may be carry-over from other donors' samples. The DNA of the CDR3 is TGTGCCTGGGACAGGGCAACTGGAAACACCATATATTTT. Translated, it gives CAWDRATGNTIYF.